One T cell receptor (beta chain) is described in this entry. These data come from a study of blood T cell repertoires in COVID-19. For the study at large: Researchers got acute and convalescent COVID-19 samples from the United States, Italy and Spain.

The cohort comprised adults aged roughly 18 to 95 years residing in approximately 25 US areas. Categorization into cohorts depended on clinical history that participants reported. Some clones are missing from TCRdb's copy, which holds only in-frame ones; the method was immunoSEQ multiplex PCR. Of roughly 180,000 clones in the sample, about four fifths are singletons; the top ten hold roughly 20%. The origin of this receptor is a man aged 55 to 70 who had recovered from COVID-19. Input material: PBMCs or T cells enriched from blood (not recorded which).

CDR3 residues: CASSDNYGGQETSGSDVQNCEQFF. The CDR3 DNA follows: TGTGCCAGCAGTGACAATTATGGGGGGCAGGAGACTAGCGGGAGTGATGTCCAAAATTGTGAGCAGTTCTTC. The rearrangement joins TRBV6-4 to TRBJ2-1; 12 bases map to TRBD2. Trimming at V came to 2 bases and at J to 9 bases, leaving 32 bases not matched to a gene. Germline CDR1 MRHNA, CDR2 SNTAGT. This CDR3 spans 24 amino acids.